The 28 T cell receptor beta chains below were found in one sample sequenced in a study of blood T cell repertoires in COVID-19. TCRdb's copy holds only in-frame clones and misses some; the assay was immunoSEQ multiplex PCR. Of a few hundred thousand clones in the sample, 80% were seen once. The sequencing sample was made of peripheral blood. These receptors were collected from a woman in her 70s with acute or convalescent COVID-19.

This chain joins TRBV4-3 and TRBJ2-3; TRBD2 matches at 13 bases. The CDR3 contains 18 residues. The trim removed 4 bases at V and 4 bases at J, leaving 11 bases unmatched. The germline gives CDR1 LGHNA, CDR2 YSLEER. CDR3 coding DNA: TGCGCCAGCAGCCTCTCGCCCACTAGCGGGGGGGGAGCAGATACGCAGTATTTT. Its translation: CASSLSPTSGGGADTQYF.

This chain links TRBV3-1 (or the pseudogene TRBV3-2) with TRBJ2-5, with D possibly being TRBD1 (5 bases). The CDR3 runs to 16 residues. Germline V gene lookup returns CDR1 LGHDT and CDR2 YNNKEL (reference sequence). Trimming took 6 bases from V and 5 from J, leaving 22 bases between them. The CDR3 bases are TGTGCCAGCAGTCCAAGACCCCGTGCCAGGGCGGAGACCCAGTACTTC. It encodes CASSPRPRARAETQYF.

This sequence joins TRBV9 and TRBJ1-1, with D unclear. Trimming shortened V by 0 bases and J by 4 bases, and 13 bases separated the two germline ends. Germline V gene data show CDR1 as SGDLS and CDR2 as YYNGEE. This CDR3 is 15 amino acids long. The CDR3 sequence is CASSVEGGLVTEAFF. The DNA for the CDR3 is TGTGCCAGCAGCGTAGAAGGAGGTCTGGTCACTGAAGCTTTCTTT.

The chain recombines TRBV7-2 with TRBJ2-5; 8 bases are shared with TRBD1. The germline V gene encodes CDR1 SGHTA and CDR2 FQGNSA. Unmatched junction bases numbered 4, after V lost 3 bases and J lost 4 bases. There are 14 residues in the CDR3. The CDR3 region is CASSFQGARETQYF. In nucleotides, the CDR3 is TGTGCCAGCAGCTTCCAGGGGGCAAGAGAGACCCAGTACTTC.

As to this clone: A read error may produce the germline difference seen at one junction end. This rearrangement joins TRBV6-5 to TRBJ2-7; 8 bases are a match to TRBD1. The CDR3 runs to 15 residues. Germline lookup yields CDR1 MNHEY and CDR2 SVGAGI. CDR3 residues: CASSRFPQGGREQYF. CDR3 in DNA: TGTGCCAGCAGTCGGTTCCCACAGGGGGGTAGGGAGCAATACTTC.

The V call is TRBV11-2, the J call TRBJ2-3; 12 positions match TRBD2. Germline CDR1 and CDR2: SGHAT and FQNNGV. The V segment lost 6 bases and the J segment 0 bases; nucleotides outside the gene matches: 4. CDR3 length: 16 amino acids. The CDR3 bases are TGTGCCAGCAGTCGACTAGCGGGGGCGAGCACAGATACGCAGTATTTT. Translating it yields CASSRLAGASTDTQYF.

This clone came up a few times. The gene calls are TRBV12-3 or TRBV12-4 and TRBJ2-7; D gene ambiguous. CDR3 length: 13 residues. The V and J ends lost 8 bases and 0 bases respectively, with 11 bases between them. The CDR3 nucleotides are TGTGCCAGCCGACTTGCCGGCTCCTACGAGCAGTACTTC. As protein: CASRLAGSYEQYF.

V and J are TRBV30 and TRBJ2-4; D may be TRBD2 (5 bases). This CDR3 has 13 amino acids. Germline CDR1 reads GTSNPN; CDR2 reads SVGIG (reference sequence). V lost 0 bases and J lost 6, with 9 bases in between. As DNA, the CDR3 is TGTGCCTGGAGTGTAAGAGGAGGAAACATTCAGTACTTC. Its protein product is CAWSVRGGNIQYF.

This sequence joins TRBV4-1 and TRBJ2-1; weak D call: TRBD1 (5 bases). Trimming shortened V by 0 bases and J by 8 bases, and 11 bases separated the two germline ends. The CDR3 consists of 14 residues. Per germline, CDR1 MGHRA and CDR2 YSYEKL. The CDR3 DNA reads as TGCGCCAGCAGCCAAGATGAAAGGGGCGATGAGCAGTTCTTC. This encodes CASSQDERGDEQFF.

The V and J genes are TRBV25-1 and TRBJ1-6; D possibly corresponds to TRBD1 (6 bases). The CDR3 covers 14 residues. Germline V lookup: CDR1 MGHDK, CDR2 SYGVNS. Trimming took 2 bases from V and 7 from J, leaving 9 bases between them. CDR3 loop: CASSEGQGNSPLHF. Here the CDR3 DNA reads TGTGCCAGCAGTGAAGGTCAGGGGAATTCACCCCTCCACTTT.

The V gene is TRBV7-3, the J gene TRBJ2-3, with 8 bases lining up with TRBD2. The CDR3 totals 15 residues. With V trimmed by 5 bases and J by 4 bases, 8 bases remained unmatched. The germline V gene encodes CDR1 SGHTA and CDR2 FQGTGA. The CDR3 reads CASSRRGLVSDTQYF. CDR3 coding DNA: TGTGCCAGCAGCCGCAGGGGACTAGTTTCAGATACGCAGTATTTT. The full variable domain, in which reference TRBV7-3 and TRBJ2-3 provide the parts outside the CDR3, is GAGVSQTPSNKVTEKGKYVELRCDPISGHTALYWYRQSLGQGPEFLIYFQGTGAADDSGLPNDRFFAVRPEGSVSTLKIQRTERGDSAVYLCASSRRGLVSDTQYFGPGTRLTVL.

The chain links TRBV21-1 to TRBJ2-7; TRBD1 is the table's D call, not checked against the DNA. TRBV21-1 is a listed pseudogene. This CDR3 is 16 amino acids long. The CDR3 DNA sequence: TGTGCCAGCAGCAAACATGGGGCCGTATACTCCTACGAGCAGTACTTC. It is translated as CASSKHGAVYSYEQYF.

The chain recombines TRBV11-3 with TRBJ2-1, with 8 bases identical to TRBD2. Germline values: CDR1 SGHNT, CDR2 YENEEA. After removal of 5 bases from V and 7 bases from J, the junction contained 10 bases not matched to a gene. CDR3 size: 15 residues. The CDR3 reads CASSPGGDRGNEQFF. DNA of the CDR3: TGTGCCAGCAGCCCGGGGGGGGACCGGGGGAATGAGCAGTTCTTC.

This chain uses TRBV25-1 with TRBJ2-1; weak D call: TRBD2 (6 bases). Trimming pared 3 bases from V and 6 bases from J, leaving 18 bases between. The V gene's germline CDR1 is MGHDK and CDR2 SYGVNS. The CDR3 spans 16 residues. CDR3 sequence: CASSDLRLVQGNEQFF. Here the CDR3 DNA reads TGTGCCAGCAGTGATCTTCGACTAGTTCAGGGCAATGAGCAGTTCTTC.

About this clone itself: Other DNA sequences in the same sample also yield this CDR3. The chain joins TRBV19 to TRBJ1-2, with a weak D call TRBD1 (5 bases). Germline assignment: CDR1 LNHDA and CDR2 SQIVND (reference sequence). V was shortened by 5 bases and J by 8 bases, with 18 bases between the two germline ends. This CDR3 contains 14 residues. This CDR3 is CASSPTGGARGYTF. CDR3 sequence (DNA): TGTGCCAGTAGTCCCACAGGTGGGGCTAGGGGCTACACCTTC.

This chain links TRBV5-1 with TRBJ2-2; the match to TRBD1 covers 7 bases. The trim removed 5 bases at V and 5 bases at J, leaving 9 bases unmatched. Per germline, CDR1 SGHRS and CDR2 YFSETQ. This CDR3 is built from 15 residues. CDR3 residues: CASRPEGAGTGELFF. The DNA of the CDR3 is TGCGCCAGCAGACCTGAGGGGGCTGGGACCGGGGAGCTGTTTTTT.

This clone was recorded a few times. This chain joins TRBV9 and TRBJ1-1; 7 bases align to TRBD1. V was clipped by 4 bases and J by 5 bases; unmatched bases: 8. The CDR3 length is 14 residues. Germline V gene data show CDR1 as SGDLS and CDR2 as YYNGEE. The CDR3 here is CASSLEGAGTEAFF. The CDR3 DNA reads TGTGCCAGCAGCTTAGAGGGGGCCGGGACTGAAGCTTTCTTT.

This clone has just a few counts. The rearrangement joins TRBV4-1 to TRBJ1-2, with TRBD1 identical over 7 bases. Germline CDR1 MGHRA, CDR2 YSYEKL. J was trimmed by 0 bases and V by 1 base; bases with no gene match: 11. CDR3 length equals 18 residues. CDR3 region: CASSQVKGRGEANYGYTF. In DNA, the CDR3 is TGCGCCAGCAGCCAAGTAAAAGGCAGGGGGGAAGCTAACTATGGCTACACCTTC.

V and J are TRBV4-3 and TRBJ2-5, with 8 nucleotides matching TRBD2. CDR3 length equals 20 residues. V shed 0 bases, J shed 5 bases, and the junction held 20 bases outside the gene matches. The germline V gene has CDR1 LGHNA and CDR2 YSLEER. CDR3 nucleotides: TGCGCCAGCAGCCAAGAAAGGCAGAGGGGCGGTCGGGGGGGCCGGGAGACCCAGTACTTC. Encoded protein: CASSQERQRGGRGGRETQYF.

V gene TRBV5-1 combines with J gene TRBJ2-7, with 9 bases aligning to TRBD2. Germline V gene sequence: CDR1 SGHRS, CDR2 YFSETQ. This CDR3 region has 17 residues. The J segment lost 6 bases and the V segment lost 4 bases, leaving 17 bases of the junction unmatched. CDR3 in DNA: TGCGCCAGCAGCGGGACCGGGACTAGCAGGGGCGGGTCCGAGCAGTACTTC. Its protein product is CASSGTGTSRGGSEQYF.

This clone was counted many times. This sample includes further DNA sequences coding for the same CDR3. V and J are TRBV12-3 or TRBV12-4 and TRBJ1-6, with no clear D. CDR3 length: 13 residues. Trimming removed 3 bases from V and 11 bases from J, with 11 bases in between. CDR3 DNA sequence: TGTGCCAGCAGTTTCTGGACGGGGACACCCCTCCACTTT. This codes for CASSFWTGTPLHF.

The J gene is TRBJ2-7, the V gene TRBV6-2 or TRBV6-3; D ambiguous. Germline loops: CDR1 MNHEY, CDR2 SVGEGT. Deletions cut 5 bases from V and 0 bases from J, with 14 bases between. The CDR3 length is 15 residues. DNA for the CDR3: TGTGCCAGCAGTATAATCACATCCTTCTCCTACGAGCAGTACTTC. The encoded protein is CASSIITSFSYEQYF.

The V gene is TRBV10-3, the J gene TRBJ2-1; 8 positions match TRBD2. CDR1 ENHRY and CDR2 SYGVKD come from the germline V gene. CDR3 length equals 15 residues. V lost 6 bases, J lost 3 bases, and 7 bases stayed unmatched. The CDR3 region is CAISGGAGFYNEQFF. In nucleotides, the CDR3 is TGTGCCATCAGCGGGGGGGCCGGATTCTACAATGAGCAGTTCTTC.

The chain employs TRBV6-2 or TRBV6-3 and TRBJ2-7; D is perhaps TRBD2 (6 bases). Germline CDR1 and CDR2: MNHEY and SVGEGT. Trimming took off 4 bases at V and 0 bases at J, with 19 bases between the two ends. The CDR3 covers 17 residues. DNA for the CDR3: TGTGCCAGCAGTTCCCGACCCCTCGGGGGACTCTCCTACGAGCAGTACTTC. It is translated as CASSSRPLGGLSYEQYF.

The chain carries TRBV6-2 or TRBV6-3 and TRBJ1-2; 9 nucleotides align to TRBD1. CDR1 MNHEY and CDR2 SVGEGT come from the germline V gene. V shed 2 bases, J shed 2 bases, and the junction held 3 bases outside the gene matches. CDR3 length: 15 amino acids. CDR3 residues: CASSYLGQGNYGYTF. Here the CDR3 DNA reads TGTGCCAGCAGTTACCTAGGACAGGGGAACTATGGCTACACCTTC.

The gene calls are TRBV6-5 and TRBJ1-3; D is possibly TRBD1 (5 bases). V lost 8 bases and J 8 bases, leaving 19 bases between the germline ends. CDR1 MNHEY and CDR2 SVGAGI come from the germline V gene. The CDR3 has 14 amino acids. CDR3 region: CASGGTAVGDTIYF. The CDR3 nucleotides read TGTGCCAGCGGAGGGACTGCTGTGGGAGACACCATATATTTT.

The gene calls are TRBV18 and TRBJ2-5; weak D call: TRBD1 (5 bases). The germline V gene encodes CDR1 KGHSH and CDR2 LQKENI. The ends were cut back, 0 bases at V and 10 bases at J, with 18 bases in the middle. The CDR3 covers 15 residues. DNA of the CDR3: TGTGCCAGCTCACCACCCTCGGTGGGGCGAATGGACCAGTACTTC. It is translated as CASSPPSVGRMDQYF.

This chain links TRBV4-2 with TRBJ2-7; the match to TRBD2 covers 11 bases. Trimming cost V 1 base and J 7 bases; bases outside gene matches: 6. The CDR3 is 15 amino acids. Germline CDR1 and CDR2: LGHNA and YNFKEQ. The CDR3 DNA follows: TGTGCCAGCAGCCAAGCTAGCGGGGGGCTGGGGGAGCAGTACGTC. Its protein is CASSQASGGLGEQYV.